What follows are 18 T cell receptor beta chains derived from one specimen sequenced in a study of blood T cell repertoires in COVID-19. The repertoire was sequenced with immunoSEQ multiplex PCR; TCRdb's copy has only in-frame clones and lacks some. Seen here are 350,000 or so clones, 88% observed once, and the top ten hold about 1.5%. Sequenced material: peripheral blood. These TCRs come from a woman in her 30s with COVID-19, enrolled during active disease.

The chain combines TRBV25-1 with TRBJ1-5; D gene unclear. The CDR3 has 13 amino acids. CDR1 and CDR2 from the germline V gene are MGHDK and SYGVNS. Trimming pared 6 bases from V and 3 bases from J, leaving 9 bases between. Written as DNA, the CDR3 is TGTGCCAGCAGGGGAGAGTACAATCAGCCCCAGCATTTT. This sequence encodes CASRGEYNQPQHF.

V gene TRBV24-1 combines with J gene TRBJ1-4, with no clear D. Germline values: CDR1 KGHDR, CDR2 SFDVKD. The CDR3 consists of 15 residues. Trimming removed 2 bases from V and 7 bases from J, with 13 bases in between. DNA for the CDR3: TGTGCCACCAGTGATTCGACCAAAGAGGTTGAAAAACTGTTTTTT. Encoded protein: CATSDSTKEVEKLFF.

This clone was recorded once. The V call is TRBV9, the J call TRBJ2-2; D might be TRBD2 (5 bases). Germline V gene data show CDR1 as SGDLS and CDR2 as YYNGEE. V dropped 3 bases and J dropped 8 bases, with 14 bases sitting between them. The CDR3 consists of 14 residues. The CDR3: CASSAGLVTGELFF. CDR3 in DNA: TGTGCCAGCAGCGCCGGACTGGTGACAGGGGAGCTGTTTTTT.

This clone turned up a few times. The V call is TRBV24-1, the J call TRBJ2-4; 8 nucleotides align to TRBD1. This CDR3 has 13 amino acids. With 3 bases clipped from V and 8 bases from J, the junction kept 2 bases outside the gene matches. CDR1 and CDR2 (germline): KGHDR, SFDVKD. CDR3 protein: CATSDQTGDIQYF. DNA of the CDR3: TGTGCCACCAGTGATCAGACAGGGGACATTCAGTACTTC.

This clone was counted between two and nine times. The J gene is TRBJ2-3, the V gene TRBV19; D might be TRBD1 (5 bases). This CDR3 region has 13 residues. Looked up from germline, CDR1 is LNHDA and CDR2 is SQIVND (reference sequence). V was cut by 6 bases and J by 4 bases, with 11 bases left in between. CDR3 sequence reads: CASSVQAADTQYF. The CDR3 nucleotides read TGTGCCAGTAGCGTACAGGCGGCAGATACGCAGTATTTT.

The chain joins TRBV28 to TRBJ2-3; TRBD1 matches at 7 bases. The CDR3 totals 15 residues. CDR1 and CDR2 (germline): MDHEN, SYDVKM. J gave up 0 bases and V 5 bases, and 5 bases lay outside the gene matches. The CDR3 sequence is CASSQQQGSTDTQYF. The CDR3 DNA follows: TGTGCCAGCAGTCAGCAACAGGGGAGCACAGATACGCAGTATTTT. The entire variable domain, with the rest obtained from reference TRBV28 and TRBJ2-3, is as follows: DVKVTQSSRYLVKRTGEKVFLECVQDMDHENMFWYRQDPGLGLRLIYFSYDVKMKEKGDIPEGYSVSREKKERFSLILESASTNQTSMYLCASSQQQGSTDTQYFGPGTRLTVL.

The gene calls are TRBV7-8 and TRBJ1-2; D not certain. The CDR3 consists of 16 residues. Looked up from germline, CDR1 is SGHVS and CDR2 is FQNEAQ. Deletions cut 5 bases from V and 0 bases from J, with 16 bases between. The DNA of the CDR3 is TGTGCCAGCAGCCAGATGGGCAGGCCCTCTAACTATGGCTACACCTTC. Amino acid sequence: CASSQMGRPSNYGYTF. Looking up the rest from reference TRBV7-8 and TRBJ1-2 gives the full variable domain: GAGVSQSPRYKVAKRGQDVALRCDPISGHVSLFWYQQALGQGPEFLTYFQNEAQLDKSGLPSDRFFAERPEGSVSTLKIQRTQQEDSAVYLCASSQMGRPSNYGYTFGSGTRLTVV.

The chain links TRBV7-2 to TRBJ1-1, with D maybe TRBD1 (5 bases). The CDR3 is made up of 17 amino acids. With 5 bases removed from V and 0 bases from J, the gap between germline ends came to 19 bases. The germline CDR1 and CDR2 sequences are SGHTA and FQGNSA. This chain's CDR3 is CASSLRAVRHMNTEAFF. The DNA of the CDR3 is TGTGCCAGCAGCCTCAGGGCGGTCAGGCACATGAACACTGAAGCTTTCTTT.

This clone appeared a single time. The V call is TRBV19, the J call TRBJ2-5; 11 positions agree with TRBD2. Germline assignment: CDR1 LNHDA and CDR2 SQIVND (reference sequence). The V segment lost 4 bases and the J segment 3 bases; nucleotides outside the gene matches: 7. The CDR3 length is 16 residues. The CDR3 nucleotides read TGTGCCAGTAGTAACCGTCATAGCGGGGGGGAAGAGACCCAGTACTTC. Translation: CASSNRHSGGEETQYF.

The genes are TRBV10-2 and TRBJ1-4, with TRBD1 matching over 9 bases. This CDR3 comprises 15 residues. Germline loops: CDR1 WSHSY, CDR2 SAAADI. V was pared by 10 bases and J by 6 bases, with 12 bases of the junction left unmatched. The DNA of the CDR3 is TGCGCCACCAAACAACAGGGGGCAGGGTATGAAAAACTGTTTTTT. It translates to CATKQQGAGYEKLFF.

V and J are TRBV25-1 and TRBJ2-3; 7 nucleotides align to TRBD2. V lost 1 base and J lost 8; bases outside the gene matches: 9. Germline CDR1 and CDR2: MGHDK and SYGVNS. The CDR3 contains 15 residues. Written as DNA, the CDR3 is TGTGCCAGCAGTGAATGGCGGGGGAGGAGAGGTACGCAGTATTTT. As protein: CASSEWRGRRGTQYF.

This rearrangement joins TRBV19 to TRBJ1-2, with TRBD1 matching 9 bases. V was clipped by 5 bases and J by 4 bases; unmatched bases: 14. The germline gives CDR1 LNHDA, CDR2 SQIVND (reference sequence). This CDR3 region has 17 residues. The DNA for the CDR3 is TGTGCCAGTAGTGAGGACACTGGACAGGGGATGCTCTATGGCTACACCTTC. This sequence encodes CASSEDTGQGMLYGYTF. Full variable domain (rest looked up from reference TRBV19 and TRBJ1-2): DGGITQSPKYLFRKEGQNVTLSCEQNLNHDAMYWYRQDPGQGLRLIYYSQIVNDFQKGDIAEGYSVSREKKESFPLTVTSAQKNPTAFYLCASSEDTGQGMLYGYTFGSGTRLTVV.

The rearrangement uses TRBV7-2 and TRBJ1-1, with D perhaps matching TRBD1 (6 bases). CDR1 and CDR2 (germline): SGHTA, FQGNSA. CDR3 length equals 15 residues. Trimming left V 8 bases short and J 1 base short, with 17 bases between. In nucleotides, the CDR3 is TGTGCCAGCGATCGAGGGGGGGCCAGGAACACTGAAGCTTTCTTT. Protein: CASDRGGARNTEAFF.

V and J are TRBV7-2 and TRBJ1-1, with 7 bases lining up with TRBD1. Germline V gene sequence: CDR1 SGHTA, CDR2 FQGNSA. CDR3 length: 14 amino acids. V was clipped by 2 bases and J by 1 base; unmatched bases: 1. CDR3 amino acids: CASSLRGRNTEAFF. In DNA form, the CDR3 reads TGTGCCAGCAGCTTAAGGGGGCGGAACACTGAAGCTTTCTTT.

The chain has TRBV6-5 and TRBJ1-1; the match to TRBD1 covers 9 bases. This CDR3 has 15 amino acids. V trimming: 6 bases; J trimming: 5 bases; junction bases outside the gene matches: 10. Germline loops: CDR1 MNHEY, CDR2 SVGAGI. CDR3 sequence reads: CASSLLQGARTEAFF. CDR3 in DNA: TGTGCCAGCAGCCTATTACAGGGGGCGAGAACTGAAGCTTTCTTT.

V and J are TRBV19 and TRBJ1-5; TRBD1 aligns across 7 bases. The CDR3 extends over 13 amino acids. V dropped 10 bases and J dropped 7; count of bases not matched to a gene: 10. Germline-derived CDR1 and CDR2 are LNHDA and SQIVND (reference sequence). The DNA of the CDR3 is TGTGCCACTGGAGGGGGCACGGTACAGCCCCAGCATTTT. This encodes CATGGGTVQPQHF.

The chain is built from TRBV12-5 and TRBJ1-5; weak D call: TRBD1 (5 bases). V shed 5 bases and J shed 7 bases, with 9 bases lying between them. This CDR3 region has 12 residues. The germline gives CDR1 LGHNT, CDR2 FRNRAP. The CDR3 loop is CASGPGNQPQHF. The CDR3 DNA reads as TGTGCTAGTGGTCCAGGGAACCAGCCCCAGCATTTT.

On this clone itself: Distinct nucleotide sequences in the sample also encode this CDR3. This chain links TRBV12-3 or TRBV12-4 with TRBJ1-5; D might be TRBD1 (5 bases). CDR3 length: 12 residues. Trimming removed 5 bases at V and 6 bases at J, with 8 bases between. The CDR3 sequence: CASSRGVQPQHF. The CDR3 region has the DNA TGTGCCAGCAGTCGGGGGGTTCAGCCCCAGCATTTT.